The 25 T cell receptor beta chains presented below share a single source sample, sequenced in a study of T cells in localized non-small cell lung cancer. TCRdb's copy holds only in-frame clones and misses some; the assay was immunoSEQ multiplex PCR. The profile shows approximately 150,000 clones, 89% of them singletons. The input for sequencing was peripheral blood, taken before any cancer treatment. The receptors were sampled from a female donor aged 60 or older with stage I lung adenocarcinoma.

CDR3 protein: CASRPGGAGSYNEQFF. The CDR3 DNA follows: TGTGCCAGCAGGCCGGGGGGGGCAGGATCCTACAATGAGCAGTTCTTC. V and J are TRBV2 and TRBJ2-1; TRBD2 aligns across 8 bases. CDR3 length: 16 residues. Losses at the gene ends were 6 bases for V and 1 base for J; bases not matched to a gene: 8. The V gene's germline CDR1 is SNHLY and CDR2 FYNNEI.

The rearrangement uses TRBV7-2 and TRBJ2-2; perhaps D is TRBD1 or TRBD2 (7 bases each). CDR1 and CDR2 (germline): SGHTA, FQGNSA. The CDR3 sequence is 13 residues long. The V end was cut by 5 bases, the J end by 5 bases, with 9 bases between. The CDR3 sequence: CASSQGGTGELFF. The CDR3 nucleotides read TGTGCCAGCAGCCAGGGGGGGACCGGGGAGCTGTTTTTT.

The V and J genes are TRBV28 and TRBJ2-7; D possibly corresponds to TRBD1 (6 bases). The germline V gene has CDR1 MDHEN and CDR2 SYDVKM. Trimming pared 7 bases from V and 2 bases from J, leaving 18 bases between. This CDR3 is 15 amino acids long. CDR3 sequence: CASNRPGALTYEQYF. The CDR3 DNA is TGTGCCAGCAATAGACCAGGGGCCCTTACCTACGAGCAGTACTTC.

This clone was recorded only once. J is TRBJ1-1 and V is TRBV18, with no clear D. CDR1 and CDR2 (germline): KGHSH, LQKENI. This CDR3 contains 16 residues. The V end lost 0 bases, the J end lost 1 base, and 12 bases lay between the germline ends. DNA for the CDR3: TGTGCCAGCTCACCACCGCTGAGGGTCCGGAACACTGAAGCTTTCTTT. It encodes CASSPPLRVRNTEAFF.

The chain couples TRBV9 to TRBJ1-1; 9 bases align to TRBD1. Germline V gives CDR1 SGDLS, CDR2 YYNGEE. J gave up 10 bases and V 0 bases, and 4 bases lay outside the gene matches. CDR3 size: 13 residues. Here the CDR3 reads CASSVAEGQGAFF. The CDR3, as DNA: TGTGCCAGCAGCGTAGCGGAGGGACAGGGAGCTTTCTTT.

The chain couples TRBV15 to TRBJ2-1; 11 bases align to TRBD2. The junction had 5 bases not matched to a gene; V was cut back by 1 base and J by 3 bases. From germline, CDR1 is LNHNV and CDR2 YYDKDF (reference sequence). The CDR3 runs 17 residues. CDR3 in DNA: TGTGCCACCAGCAGAGGAACTAGCGGGAGCTTCTACAATGAGCAGTTCTTC. The encoded protein is CATSRGTSGSFYNEQFF.

This clone was seen a single time. The chain is built from TRBV25-1 and TRBJ2-7; D might be TRBD1 (6 bases). The CDR3 has 15 residues. Germline CDR1 is MGHDK and CDR2 is SYGVNS. With 1 base removed from V and 3 bases from J, the gap between germline ends came to 13 bases. The CDR3 DNA sequence: TGTGCCAGCAGTGAATTCAGGGGATCCAACTACGAGCAGTACTTC. This gives the protein CASSEFRGSNYEQYF.

A single count supports this clone. The gene calls are TRBV5-6 and TRBJ2-2; D is unresolved. The CDR3 runs 15 residues. V gave up 5 bases and J gave up 5 bases, with 16 bases separating them. The V gene's germline CDR1 is SGHDT and CDR2 YYEEEE. CDR3 protein: CASSPYSDPTGELFF. The CDR3 DNA reads TGTGCCAGCAGTCCATATTCGGATCCAACCGGGGAGCTGTTTTTT.

On this clone itself: This CDR3 is also generated by other DNA sequences in the sample. This sequence joins TRBV2 and TRBJ2-7; 9 bases agree with TRBD1. The trim removed 6 bases at V and 2 bases at J, leaving 5 bases unmatched. Germline V CDR1 and CDR2: SNHLY, FYNNEI. The CDR3 totals 14 residues. CDR3 nucleotide sequence: TGTGCCAGCAGCGGACAGGGGAGCGCCTACGAGCAGTACTTC. It encodes CASSGQGSAYEQYF.

V and J are TRBV19 and TRBJ2-5; D gene uncertain. Trimming stripped 1 base from V and 0 bases from J, with 9 bases between. Germline-derived CDR1 and CDR2 are LNHDA and SQIVND (reference sequence). The length of the CDR3 is 15 residues. The CDR3 region has the DNA TGTGCCAGTAGTATAGGGAACAGCAACCAAGAGACCCAGTACTTC. Residues: CASSIGNSNQETQYF.

V is TRBV29-1 and J is TRBJ2-5; 11 bases fit TRBD1. This CDR3 is 13 amino acids long. Germline loops: CDR1 SQVTM, CDR2 ANQGSEA. V was clipped by 6 bases and J by 4 bases; unmatched bases: 4. The DNA of the CDR3 is TGCAGCGTGGGACAGGGGGTGGGAGAGACCCAGTACTTC. It codes for CSVGQGVGETQYF.

The gene calls are TRBV2 and TRBJ2-2, with 11 positions matching TRBD2. In germline, CDR1 is SNHLY, CDR2 FYNNEI. V lost 6 bases, J lost 1 base, and 1 base stayed unmatched. The CDR3 spans 15 residues. CDR3 residues: CASSGTSGNTGELFF. CDR3 in DNA: TGTGCCAGCAGCGGGACTAGCGGGAACACCGGGGAGCTGTTTTTT.

This rearrangement joins TRBV28 to TRBJ2-7, with 11 bases aligning to TRBD2. Germline trimming cut 3 bases from V and 7 bases from J; bases unmatched to any gene: 5. Germline CDR1 is MDHEN and CDR2 is SYDVKM. The CDR3 spans 14 residues. In DNA form, the CDR3 reads TGTGCCAGCAGTTTCTTAGCGGGAGGGGGAGAGCAGTACTTC. Its translation is CASSFLAGGGEQYF.

The chain employs TRBV5-1 and TRBJ2-1, with D possibly TRBD1 on 6 matching bases. The CDR3 loop spans 16 amino acids. V was cut by 0 bases and J by 6 bases, with 16 bases left in between. The V gene's germline CDR1 is SGHRS and CDR2 YFSETQ. The CDR3 spells CASSLGGGRQINEQFF. Here the CDR3 DNA reads TGCGCCAGCAGCTTGGGAGGGGGACGACAAATCAATGAGCAGTTCTTC.

This clone was counted only a few times. The J gene is TRBJ1-2, the V gene TRBV29-1; D is perhaps TRBD1 (5 bases). CDR1 is SQVTM and CDR2 is ANQGSEA in the germline V gene. The length of the CDR3 is 14 residues. Deletions cut 1 base from V and 8 bases from J, with 17 bases between. The CDR3 sequence: CSVEGPGLGRGYTF. The CDR3 DNA is TGCAGCGTTGAAGGCCCGGGACTGGGAAGGGGCTACACCTTC.

This rearrangement joins TRBV19 to TRBJ2-7; D gene ambiguous. V was trimmed by 0 bases and J by 2 bases, leaving 11 bases between them. Germline V gene data show CDR1 as LNHDA and CDR2 as SQIVND (reference sequence). The CDR3 length is 15 residues. The CDR3 DNA sequence: TGTGCCAGTAGTATAGATCGGGCAGCCCCCTACGAGCAGTACTTC. This sequence encodes CASSIDRAAPYEQYF.

This chain connects TRBV6-1 to TRBJ1-5; D is unclear. V dropped 1 base and J dropped 0 bases, with 7 bases sitting between them. Germline CDR1 MNHNS, CDR2 SASEGT. The CDR3 loop spans 15 amino acids. The CDR3 DNA follows: TGTGCCAGCAGTGAAGGAGCCCTTAGCAATCAGCCCCAGCATTTT. Amino acids: CASSEGALSNQPQHF.

V and J are TRBV6-5 and TRBJ2-3, with 7 bases fitting TRBD1. This CDR3 is 16 amino acids long. Unmatched junction bases numbered 8, after V lost 0 bases and J lost 5 bases. The V gene's germline CDR1 is MNHEY and CDR2 SVGAGI. The CDR3 spells CASSYSGTALLDTQYF. The CDR3 coding sequence is TGTGCCAGCAGTTACTCCGGGACAGCCTTGTTAGATACGCAGTATTTT.

The chain carries TRBV12-5 and TRBJ2-1; 9 bases line up with TRBD2. V was clipped by 4 bases and J by 6 bases; unmatched bases: 7. The CDR3 extends over 15 amino acids. Germline CDR1 and CDR2: LGHNT and FRNRAP. The CDR3 protein is CASGSLAGAGNEQFF. CDR3 DNA: TGTGCTAGTGGTTCCTTAGCGGGAGCGGGCAATGAGCAGTTCTTC.

The V call is TRBV5-1, the J call TRBJ2-7; D gene unclear. The CDR3 is 14 amino acids. Germline V gives CDR1 SGHRS, CDR2 YFSETQ. Between the trimmed V and J ends, which lost 4 bases and 4 bases, there was a span of 15 bases. CDR3 coding DNA: TGCGCCAGCAGCCAAAAATTGGGGATTTACGAGCAGTACTTC. It translates to CASSQKLGIYEQYF. Full variable domain (missing parts from reference TRBV5-1 and TRBJ2-7): KAGVTQTPRYLIKTRGQQVTLSCSPISGHRSVSWYQQTPGQGLQFLFEYFSETQRNKGNFPGRFSGRQFSNSRSEMNVSTLELGDSALYLCASSQKLGIYEQYFGPGTRLTVT.

This clone was seen just once. V and J are TRBV5-1 and TRBJ2-4, with D perhaps matching TRBD1 or TRBD2 (6 bases each). CDR1 is SGHRS and CDR2 is YFSETQ in the germline V gene. Trimming took off 1 base at V and 1 base at J, with 15 bases between the two ends. The CDR3 consists of 17 residues. The CDR3 sequence: CASSLIFRGEAKNIQYF. The DNA for the CDR3 is TGCGCCAGCAGCTTGATTTTTAGGGGGGAGGCCAAAAACATTCAGTACTTC.

The chain combines TRBV19 with TRBJ2-1, with D unclear. Germline CDR1 reads LNHDA; CDR2 reads SQIVND (reference sequence). CDR3 size: 15 residues. Trimming cost V 8 bases and J 3 bases, with 17 bases left between them. The CDR3 DNA is TGTGCCAGTTCGGCTGAGCTCCCCGTCTACAATGAGCAGTTCTTC. Amino acids: CASSAELPVYNEQFF.

The V call is TRBV21-1, the J call TRBJ2-2. TRBV21-1 is a recognized pseudogene. This CDR3 spans 13 amino acids. In DNA form, the CDR3 reads TGTGCCAGCAGCAAACGGAAAGCCGGGGAGCTGTTTTTT. Translation gives CASSKRKAGELFF.

This clone was seen more than once but under ten times. This chain links TRBV5-4 with TRBJ1-1; 7 nucleotides align to TRBD1. Trimming cost V 4 bases and J 2 bases; bases outside gene matches: 5. The germline V gene encodes CDR1 SGHNT and CDR2 YYREEE (reference sequence). CDR3 length: 14 residues. CDR3 in amino acids: CASSMGQTNTEAFF. As DNA, the CDR3 is TGTGCCAGCAGCATGGGACAGACCAACACTGAAGCTTTCTTT. Drawing the rest from reference TRBV5-4 and TRBJ1-1, the complete variable domain is ETGVTQSPTHLIKTRGQQVTLRCSSQSGHNTVSWYQQALGQGPQFIFQYYREEENGRGNFPPRFSGLQFPNYSSELNVNALELDDSALYLCASSMGQTNTEAFFGQGTRLTVV.

The chain's CDR3 is CASSLYPRSRYEQYF. CDR3 coding DNA: TGTGCCAGCAGCTTATACCCCCGGTCGCGTTACGAGCAGTACTTC. The V call is TRBV7-6, the J call TRBJ2-7; D unresolved. The CDR3 length is 15 residues. The germline CDR1 and CDR2 sequences are SGHVS and FNYEAQ. Trimming left V 2 bases short and J 4 bases short, with 15 bases between.